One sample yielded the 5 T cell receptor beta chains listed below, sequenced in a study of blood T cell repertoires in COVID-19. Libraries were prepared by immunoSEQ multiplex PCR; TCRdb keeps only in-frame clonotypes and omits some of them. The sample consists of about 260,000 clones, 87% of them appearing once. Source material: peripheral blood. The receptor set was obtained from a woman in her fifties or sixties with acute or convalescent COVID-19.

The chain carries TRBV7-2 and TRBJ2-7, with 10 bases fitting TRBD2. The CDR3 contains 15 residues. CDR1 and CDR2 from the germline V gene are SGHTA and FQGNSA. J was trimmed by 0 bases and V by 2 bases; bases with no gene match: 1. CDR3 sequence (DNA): TGTGCCAGCAGCTTACTAGCGGGAGCCTCCTACGAGCAGTACTTC. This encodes CASSLLAGASYEQYF.

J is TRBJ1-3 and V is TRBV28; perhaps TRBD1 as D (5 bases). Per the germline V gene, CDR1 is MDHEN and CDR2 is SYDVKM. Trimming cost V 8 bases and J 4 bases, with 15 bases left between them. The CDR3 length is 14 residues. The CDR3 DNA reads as TGTGCCAGCCTCCCAGCAGGGCTGGGAAACACCATATATTTT. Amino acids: CASLPAGLGNTIYF.

The CDR3 nucleotides are TGTGCCAGCAGTCCGACAGGGTATAATTCACCCCTCCACTTT. Translated, it gives CASSPTGYNSPLHF. The chain uses TRBV27 and TRBJ1-6; TRBD1 matches at 7 bases. The CDR3 is 14 residues long. V trimming: 5 bases; J trimming: 4 bases; junction bases outside the gene matches: 2. Germline V lookup: CDR1 MNHEY, CDR2 SMNVEV (reference sequence).

The CDR3 region has the DNA TGTGCCTGGAGGACAGGGGAGCTGTTTTTT. Protein: CAWRTGELFF. This sequence joins TRBV30 and TRBJ2-2; D unclear. Per germline, CDR1 GTSNPN and CDR2 SVGIG (reference sequence). The CDR3 extends over 10 amino acids. V shed 3 bases and J shed 8 bases, with 4 bases lying between them. Full variable domain (missing parts from reference TRBV30 and TRBJ2-2): SQTIHQWPATLVQPVGSPLSLECTVEGTSNPNLYWYRQAAGRGLQLLFYSVGIGQISSEVPQNLSASRPQDRQFILSSKKLLLSDSGFYLCAWRTGELFFGEGSRLTVL.

Here the CDR3 DNA reads TGTGCCAGCAGTTTAAGGCCGGTGAGGGTGGGTCAGCCCCAGCATTTT. Translating it yields CASSLRPVRVGQPQHF. The chain is built from TRBV27 and TRBJ1-5; D gene ambiguous. With 2 bases removed from V and 6 bases from J, the gap between germline ends came to 17 bases. The CDR3 spans 16 residues. Germline V gene lookup returns CDR1 MNHEY and CDR2 SMNVEV (reference sequence).